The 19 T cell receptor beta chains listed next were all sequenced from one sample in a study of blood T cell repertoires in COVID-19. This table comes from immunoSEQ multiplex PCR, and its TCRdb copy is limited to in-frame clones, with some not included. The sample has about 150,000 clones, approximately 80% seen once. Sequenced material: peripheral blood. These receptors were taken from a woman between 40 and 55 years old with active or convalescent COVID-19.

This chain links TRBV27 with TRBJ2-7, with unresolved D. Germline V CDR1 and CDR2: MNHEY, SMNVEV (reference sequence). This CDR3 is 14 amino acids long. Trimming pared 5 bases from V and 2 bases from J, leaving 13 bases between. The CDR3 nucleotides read TGTGCCAGCAGTCAAGCACCGCCTCCCTACGAGCAGTACTTC. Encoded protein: CASSQAPPPYEQYF.

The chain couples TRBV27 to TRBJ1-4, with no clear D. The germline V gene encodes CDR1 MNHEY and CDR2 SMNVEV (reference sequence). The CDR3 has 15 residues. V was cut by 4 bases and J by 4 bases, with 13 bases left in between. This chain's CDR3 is CASSSRGEFNEKLFF. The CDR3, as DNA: TGTGCCAGCAGTTCTCGCGGGGAGTTTAATGAAAAACTGTTTTTT.

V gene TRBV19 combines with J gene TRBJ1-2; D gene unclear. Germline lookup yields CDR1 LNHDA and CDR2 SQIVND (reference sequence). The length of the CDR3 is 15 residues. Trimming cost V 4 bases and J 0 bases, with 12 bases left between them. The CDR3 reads CASSTRSGTNYGYTF. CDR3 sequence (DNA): TGTGCCAGTAGTACGCGGTCCGGGACTAACTATGGCTACACCTTC. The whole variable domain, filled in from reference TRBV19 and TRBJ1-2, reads DGGITQSPKYLFRKEGQNVTLSCEQNLNHDAMYWYRQDPGQGLRLIYYSQIVNDFQKGDIAEGYSVSREKKESFPLTVTSAQKNPTAFYLCASSTRSGTNYGYTFGSGTRLTVV.

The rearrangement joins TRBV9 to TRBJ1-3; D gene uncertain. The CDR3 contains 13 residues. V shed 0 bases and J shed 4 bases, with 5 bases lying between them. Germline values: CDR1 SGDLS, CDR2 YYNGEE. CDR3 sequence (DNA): TGTGCCAGCAGCGTAGACGGGGGAAACACCATATATTTT. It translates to CASSVDGGNTIYF.

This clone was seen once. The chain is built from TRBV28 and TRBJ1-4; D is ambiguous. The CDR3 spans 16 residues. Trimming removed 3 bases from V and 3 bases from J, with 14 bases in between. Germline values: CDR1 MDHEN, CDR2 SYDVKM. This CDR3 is CASSFPEGTANEKLFF. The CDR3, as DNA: TGTGCCAGCAGTTTCCCGGAGGGTACGGCTAATGAAAAACTGTTTTTT.

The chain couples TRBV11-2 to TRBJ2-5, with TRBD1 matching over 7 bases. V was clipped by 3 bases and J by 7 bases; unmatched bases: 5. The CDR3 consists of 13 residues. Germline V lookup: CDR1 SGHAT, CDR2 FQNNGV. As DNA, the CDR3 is TGTGCCAGCAGCTTCGACAGGGAAGGGACCCAGTACTTC. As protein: CASSFDREGTQYF.

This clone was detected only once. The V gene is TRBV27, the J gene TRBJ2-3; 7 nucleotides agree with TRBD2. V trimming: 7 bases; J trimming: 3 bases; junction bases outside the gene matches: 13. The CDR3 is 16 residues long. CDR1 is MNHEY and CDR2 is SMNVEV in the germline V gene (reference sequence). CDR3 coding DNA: TGTGCCAGCATGATCCAGGGACTAACACGTACAGATACGCAGTATTTT. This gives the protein CASMIQGLTRTDTQYF.

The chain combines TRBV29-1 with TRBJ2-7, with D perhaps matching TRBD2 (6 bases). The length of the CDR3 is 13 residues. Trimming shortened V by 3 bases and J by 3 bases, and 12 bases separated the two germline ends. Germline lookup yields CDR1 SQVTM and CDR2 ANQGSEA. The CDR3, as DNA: TGCAGCGTTGAGGGGGGTCGGGGCTACGAGCAGTACTTC. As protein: CSVEGGRGYEQYF.

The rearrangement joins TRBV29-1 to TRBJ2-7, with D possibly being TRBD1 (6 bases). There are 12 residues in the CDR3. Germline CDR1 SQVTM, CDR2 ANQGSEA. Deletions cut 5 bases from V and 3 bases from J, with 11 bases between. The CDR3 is CSVRDTLYEQYF. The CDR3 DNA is TGCAGCGTTCGGGACACCCTCTACGAGCAGTACTTC.

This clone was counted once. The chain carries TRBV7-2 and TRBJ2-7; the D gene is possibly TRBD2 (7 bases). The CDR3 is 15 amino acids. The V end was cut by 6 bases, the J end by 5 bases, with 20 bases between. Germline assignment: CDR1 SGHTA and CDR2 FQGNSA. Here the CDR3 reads CASRSVRGGGHEQYF. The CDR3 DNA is TGTGCCAGCAGATCAGTCAGGGGCGGGGGCCACGAGCAGTACTTC.

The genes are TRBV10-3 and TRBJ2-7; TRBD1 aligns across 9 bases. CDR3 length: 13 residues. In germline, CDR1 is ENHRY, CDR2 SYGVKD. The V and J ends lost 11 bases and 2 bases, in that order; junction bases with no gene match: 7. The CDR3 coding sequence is TGTGCCGTATCGACAGGGGGTCCCTACGAGCAGTACTTC. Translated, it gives CAVSTGGPYEQYF.

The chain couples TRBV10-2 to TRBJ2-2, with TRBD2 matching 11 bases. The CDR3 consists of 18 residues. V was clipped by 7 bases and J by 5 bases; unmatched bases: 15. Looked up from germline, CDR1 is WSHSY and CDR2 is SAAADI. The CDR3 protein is CASIVTSGEVLSTGELFF. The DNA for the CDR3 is TGCGCCAGCATAGTGACTAGCGGGGAAGTTCTCAGTACCGGGGAGCTGTTTTTT.

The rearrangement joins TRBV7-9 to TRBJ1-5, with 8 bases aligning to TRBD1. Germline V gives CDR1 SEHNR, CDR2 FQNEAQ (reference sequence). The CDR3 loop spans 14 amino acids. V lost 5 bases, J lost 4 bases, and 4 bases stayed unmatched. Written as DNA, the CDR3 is TGTGCCAGCAGCCCCGGGACAGGTAATCAGCCCCAGCATTTT. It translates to CASSPGTGNQPQHF.

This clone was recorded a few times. The DNA of the CDR3 is TGTGCCAGCAGTTACCTCATGCAGGGAGGCAACTATGGCTACACCTTC. Translated: CASSYLMQGGNYGYTF. V usage is TRBV6-2 or TRBV6-3 and J usage is TRBJ1-2; tentative D call: TRBD1 (5 bases). This CDR3 has 16 residues. V shed 2 bases and J shed 2 bases, with 15 bases lying between them. The V gene's germline CDR1 is MNHEY and CDR2 SVGEGT.

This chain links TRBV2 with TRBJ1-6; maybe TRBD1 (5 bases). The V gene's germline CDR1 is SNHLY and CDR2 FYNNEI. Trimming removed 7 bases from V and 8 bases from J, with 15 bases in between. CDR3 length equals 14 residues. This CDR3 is CASKKGEVDSPLHF. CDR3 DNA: TGTGCCAGCAAGAAAGGGGAAGTCGATTCACCCCTCCACTTT.

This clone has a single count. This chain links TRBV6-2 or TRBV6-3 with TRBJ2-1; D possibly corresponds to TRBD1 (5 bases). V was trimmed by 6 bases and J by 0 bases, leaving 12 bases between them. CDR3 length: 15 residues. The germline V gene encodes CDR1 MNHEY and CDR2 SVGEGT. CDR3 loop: CASSLRQGSYNEQFF. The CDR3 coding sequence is TGTGCCAGCAGCCTCCGCCAGGGCTCCTACAATGAGCAGTTCTTC.

CDR3 loop: CASSLAGGGNQPQHF. DNA of the CDR3: TGTGCCAGCAGCTTGGCCGGGGGAGGCAATCAGCCCCAGCATTTT. The chain couples TRBV5-6 to TRBJ1-5; the D gene is possibly TRBD1 (5 bases). Deletions cut 0 bases from V and 2 bases from J, with 9 bases between. Germline V gives CDR1 SGHDT, CDR2 YYEEEE. The CDR3 has 15 amino acids.

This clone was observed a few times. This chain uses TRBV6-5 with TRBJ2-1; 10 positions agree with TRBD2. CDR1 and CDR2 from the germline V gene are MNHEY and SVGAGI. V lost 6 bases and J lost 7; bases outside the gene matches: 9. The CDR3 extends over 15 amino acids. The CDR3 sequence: CASSKIGTSANEQFF. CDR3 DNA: TGTGCCAGCAGCAAGATAGGGACTAGCGCGAATGAGCAGTTCTTC.

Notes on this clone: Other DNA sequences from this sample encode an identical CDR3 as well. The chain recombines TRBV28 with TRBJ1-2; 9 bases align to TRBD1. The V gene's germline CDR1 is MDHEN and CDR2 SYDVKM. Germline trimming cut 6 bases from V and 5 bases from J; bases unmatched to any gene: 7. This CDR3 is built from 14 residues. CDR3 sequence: CASSPPGQGYGYTF. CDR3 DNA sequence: TGTGCCAGCAGCCCCCCTGGACAGGGGTATGGCTACACCTTC.